Detailed here is one T cell receptor beta chain. Its antigen remains unidentified. This sample is drawn from a study of T cell responses to AZD1222 COVID-19 vaccine. Overall study: Some second doses came at about 4 weeks and others at about 12 weeks; these were pooled.

Overall study findings and caveats: Along spike, vaccine-associated CD4 TCRs were found throughout, with dominance at 160-218 and 743-854. Baseline seropositivity characterized only six or seven AZD1222 recipients.

In germline, CDR1 is LGHDT, CDR2 YNNKEL (reference sequence). V was pared by 0 bases and J by 6 bases, with 12 bases between. The CDR3 totals 14 residues. Produced via immunoSEQ multiplex PCR; TCRdb's table is partial and in-frame only. The data contain roughly 120,000 clones, over 75% of them singletons. Sequenced here: peripheral blood, sampled on day 0 of AZD1222 vaccination. This sequence originates from an adult in good health. This chain joins TRBV3-1 (or the pseudogene TRBV3-2) and TRBJ2-7; a possible D gene is TRBD2 (5 bases). The DNA for the CDR3 is TGTGCCAGCAGCCAAGATCTCCCTAGCCCCGAGCAGTACTTC. Translation gives CASSQDLPSPEQYF.